The 5 T cell receptor beta chains listed next were all sequenced from one sample in a study of response to subunit inactivated influenza vaccine. TCRdb itself ran the RT-PCR reads through MiXCR, one entry per CDR3 protein. The sample lists about 500,000 distinct CDR3 sequences, 16% seen once, with less than 4% in the top ten. The sample was CD4+ T cells sorted from PBMCs, taken roughly 24 months after vaccination. Receptor source: a man aged 50-75 years who received an inactivated influenza vaccine.

The chain recombines TRBV4-1 with TRBJ1-3, with D uncertain. CDR1 is MGHRA and CDR2 is YSYEKL in the germline V gene. The germline V and J ends were trimmed by 0 bases and 0 bases, with 3 bases remaining between them. CDR3 size: 14 residues. The CDR3 bases are TGCGCCAGCAGCCAAGAGGCCTCTGGAAACACCATATATTTT. It translates to CASSQEASGNTIYF.

This clonotype was observed a handful of times. The J gene is TRBJ1-1, the V gene TRBV12-3 or TRBV12-4, with TRBD1 matching over 12 bases. The CDR3 spans 14 residues. V dropped 7 bases and J dropped 6; count of bases not matched to a gene: 6. CDR3 nucleotides: TGTGCCAGCATGGGACAGGGGGCGCGGTCTGAAGCTTTCTTT. Translating it yields CASMGQGARSEAFF.

V usage is TRBV9 and J usage is TRBJ2-2; D is unresolved. The CDR3 loop spans 15 amino acids. Germline CDR1 and CDR2: SGDLS and YYNGEE. The V end was cut by 0 bases, the J end by 4 bases, with 10 bases between. CDR3 DNA sequence: TGTGCCAGCAGCGTAGAAGGGATGGGCACCGGGGAGCTGTTTTTT. Residues: CASSVEGMGTGELFF.

This clonotype appeared many times. This sequence joins TRBV6-2 or TRBV6-3 and TRBJ2-1; 9 bases map to TRBD2. In germline, CDR1 is MNHEY, CDR2 SVGEGT. With V trimmed by 4 bases and J by 8 bases, 9 bases remained unmatched. The length of the CDR3 is 15 residues. The CDR3 sequence: CASSWGLAKGDEQFF. CDR3 coding DNA: TGTGCCAGCAGTTGGGGACTAGCAAAAGGGGATGAGCAGTTCTTC.

V is TRBV7-9 and J is TRBJ2-7; the match to TRBD1 covers 9 bases. V shed 5 bases and J 2 bases; nucleotides not matched to a gene: 13. CDR1 and CDR2 from the germline V gene are SEHNR and FQNEAQ (reference sequence). There are 17 residues in the CDR3. CDR3 in amino acids: CASSKRAGTGPTYEQYF. In DNA form, the CDR3 reads TGTGCCAGCAGCAAAAGGGCTGGGACAGGGCCCACCTACGAGCAGTACTTC.